This entry lists 8 T cell receptor beta chains sequenced from one sample in a study of T cells expressing NK-cell markers. TCRdb reprocessed the 5' RACE reads; each CDR3 protein has one entry and no DNA is given. In all, the sample yields some 340,000 distinct CDR3 sequences. Input material: blood T cells: a sorted CD56 or NKG2C T cell subset, CD4+ or CD8+ T cells, or bulk PBMC T cells (not recorded which). These receptors originate from a man between 18 and 69 years old in good health.

This sequence joins TRBV10-3 and TRBJ2-7; TCRdb lists TRBD1, though no DNA is available to test this call. This CDR3 has 14 residues. Germline-derived CDR1 and CDR2 are ENHRY and SYGVKD. CDR3 sequence: CAIAGQESSYEQYF.

The chain couples TRBV7-9 to TRBJ2-3; TCRdb gives TRBD1 as the D gene, but with no DNA this cannot be confirmed. This CDR3 is 15 amino acids long. The germline CDR1 and CDR2 sequences are SEHNR and FQNEAQ (reference sequence). The CDR3 sequence is CASSLGDRVTDTQYF.

The V gene is TRBV6-1, the J gene TRBJ2-3; TCRdb gives TRBD2 as the D gene, but with no DNA this cannot be confirmed. CDR3 size: 17 residues. Germline CDR1 MNHNS, CDR2 SASEGT. The CDR3 here is CASNPGLAGASTDTQYF.

CDR3 protein: CASSLGGAEVIQYF. V gene TRBV5-1 combines with J gene TRBJ2-4; TCRdb's assignment of TRBD1 cannot be checked, as there is no DNA. The CDR3 consists of 14 residues. CDR1 SGHRS and CDR2 YFSETQ come from the germline V gene.

The chain recombines TRBV27 with TRBJ2-3; TCRdb designates TRBD2, a call that cannot be tested without DNA. This CDR3 has 14 amino acids. CDR1 is MNHEY, CDR2 SMNVEV, per germline (reference sequence). The CDR3 sequence is CASSPSSVPDTQYF.

This sequence joins TRBV7-2 and TRBJ2-6; TCRdb returns TRBD1, unconfirmable since there is no DNA. The CDR3 spans 14 residues. Per germline, CDR1 SGHTA and CDR2 FQGNSA. The CDR3 here is CASSLVGQGNVLTF. The full variable domain, completed using reference TRBV7-2 and TRBJ2-6, is GAGVSQSPSNKVTEKGKDVELRCDPISGHTALYWYRQSLGQGLEFLIYFQGNSAPDKSGLPSDRFSAERTGGSVSTLTIQRTQQEDSAVYLCASSLVGQGNVLTFGAGSRLTVL.

This sequence joins TRBV14 and TRBJ2-1; TCRdb lists TRBD2, though no DNA is available to test this call. The CDR3 totals 16 residues. CDR1 is SGHDN, CDR2 FVKESK, per germline. The CDR3 sequence: CASSQVAGGQTSEQFF. The full variable domain, in which reference TRBV14 and TRBJ2-1 provide the parts outside the CDR3, is EAGVTQFPSHSVIEKGQTVTLRCDPISGHDNLYWYRRVMGKEIKFLLHFVKESKQDESGMPNNRFLAERTGGTYSTLKVQPAELEDSGVYFCASSQVAGGQTSEQFFGPGTRLTVL.

The chain combines TRBV14 with TRBJ2-1; TCRdb picks TRBD2, but there is no DNA to check that call. This CDR3 comprises 14 residues. The V gene's germline CDR1 is SGHDN and CDR2 FVKESK. CDR3 amino acids: CASSPGLGRGEQFF.